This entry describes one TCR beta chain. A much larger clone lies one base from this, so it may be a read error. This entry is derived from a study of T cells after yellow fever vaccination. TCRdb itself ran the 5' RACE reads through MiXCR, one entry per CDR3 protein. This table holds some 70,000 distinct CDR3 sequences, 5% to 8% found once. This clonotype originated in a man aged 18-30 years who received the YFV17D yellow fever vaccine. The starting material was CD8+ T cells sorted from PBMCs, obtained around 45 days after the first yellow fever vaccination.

The CDR3 DNA follows: TGTGCCAGCAGTTACCCGGACAGGGGTCAGACCCAGTACTTC. Encoded protein: CASSYPDRGQTQYF. The chain recombines TRBV6-5 with TRBJ2-5; 9 nucleotides align to TRBD1. Trimming took 2 bases from V and 6 from J; bases not matched to a gene: 4. CDR1 MNHEY and CDR2 SVGAGI come from the germline V gene. This CDR3 has 14 amino acids.